This entry lists 10 T cell receptor beta chains sequenced from one sample in a study of T cell repertoires in cytomegalovirus infection. TCRdb re-called the reads through MiXCR, storing one row per CDR3 protein. The table records about 150,000 distinct CDR3 sequences, 15% to 20% of them present only once. Sequences were obtained from CD8+ T cells from PBMCs. The receptor set was obtained from a human donor in good health (CMV status not recorded). Some clones in this sample may be carry-over from other donors' samples.

The chain joins TRBV7-8 to TRBJ2-7; TRBD1 aligns across 9 bases. Looked up from germline, CDR1 is SGHVS and CDR2 is FQNEAQ. There are 17 residues in the CDR3. With V trimmed by 1 base and J by 4 bases, 11 bases remained unmatched. The CDR3 reads CASSLEAGTGYYYEQYF. The DNA of the CDR3 is TGTGCCAGCAGCTTAGAGGCCGGGACAGGGTATTATTACGAGCAGTACTTC.

The rearrangement links TRBV19 to TRBJ2-1, with 11 bases lining up with TRBD2. The CDR3 consists of 16 residues. From germline, CDR1 is LNHDA and CDR2 SQIVND (reference sequence). J lost 4 bases, V lost 4 bases, and 6 bases had no gene match. The CDR3 loop reads CASSSLWTSGYNEQFF. In DNA form, the CDR3 reads TGTGCCAGTAGTAGCCTCTGGACTAGCGGGTACAATGAGCAGTTCTTC. Variable domain in full (rest from reference TRBV19 and TRBJ2-1): DGGITQSPKYLFRKEGQNVTLSCEQNLNHDAMYWYRQDPGQGLRLIYYSQIVNDFQKGDIAEGYSVSREKKESFPLTVTSAQKNPTAFYLCASSSLWTSGYNEQFFGPGTRLTVL.

This clonotype has at least ten counts. The J gene is TRBJ1-1, the V gene TRBV6-2 or TRBV6-3; no definite D call. The length of the CDR3 is 13 residues. Germline CDR1 and CDR2: MNHEY and SVGEGT. V was trimmed by 2 bases and J by 5 bases, leaving 9 bases between them. CDR3 in DNA: TGTGCCAGCAGTTACGTCGTGGGGACTGAAGCTTTCTTT. Protein product: CASSYVVGTEAFF.

This clonotype appeared a few times. This sequence joins TRBV2 and TRBJ2-1; 7 nucleotides agree with TRBD2. This CDR3 contains 16 residues. J gave up 7 bases and V 6 bases, and 15 bases lay outside the gene matches. Germline V lookup: CDR1 SNHLY, CDR2 FYNNEI. This CDR3 is CASRLREARYRNEQFF. As DNA, the CDR3 is TGTGCCAGCAGACTTCGGGAGGCGAGGTACAGGAATGAGCAGTTCTTC.

This sequence joins TRBV7-9 and TRBJ1-1; D is possibly TRBD1 (6 bases). This CDR3 has 16 residues. The V gene's germline CDR1 is SEHNR and CDR2 FQNEAQ (reference sequence). V lost 5 bases and J lost 0, with 16 bases in between. The CDR3 DNA is TGTGCCAGCAGCCCCCTCAAGGACAGCATGAACACTGAAGCTTTCTTT. Its protein is CASSPLKDSMNTEAFF.

V and J are TRBV14 and TRBJ2-7; TRBD2 aligns across 9 bases. CDR1 and CDR2 (germline): SGHDN, FVKESK. The V and J ends lost 0 bases and 3 bases, in that order; junction bases with no gene match: 6. This CDR3 is built from 16 residues. CDR3 loop: CASSQDRLAGSYEQYF. The CDR3 nucleotides are TGTGCCAGCAGCCAAGATAGGCTAGCGGGGAGCTACGAGCAGTACTTC.

This clonotype occurred a few times. CDR3 bases: TGTGCCAGCAGTTCGGGACAGGGGGCCCCCACTGAAGCTTTCTTT. This sequence encodes CASSSGQGAPTEAFF. The chain employs TRBV28 and TRBJ1-1; 12 nucleotides line up with TRBD1. CDR1 and CDR2 from the germline V gene are MDHEN and SYDVKM. The V gene end was trimmed by 4 bases and the J gene end by 4 bases; junction bases not matched to a gene: 4. The CDR3 length is 15 residues.

This clonotype was counted a few times. The rearrangement links TRBV7-9 to TRBJ1-2; no firm D call. This CDR3 region has 17 residues. Germline V lookup: CDR1 SEHNR, CDR2 FQNEAQ (reference sequence). V was cut by 5 bases and J by 0 bases, with 19 bases left in between. The CDR3 sequence is CASSQSSGRPTNYGYTF. The DNA of the CDR3 is TGTGCCAGCAGCCAATCCAGCGGCAGGCCGACTAACTATGGCTACACCTTC. The full variable domain, rest sourced from reference TRBV7-9 and TRBJ1-2, is DTGVSQNPRHKITKRGQNVTFRCDPISEHNRLYWYRQTLGQGPEFLTYFQNEAQLEKSRLLSDRFSAERPKGSFSTLEIQRTEQGDSAMYLCASSQSSGRPTNYGYTFGSGTRLTVV.

The V and J genes are TRBV5-8 and TRBJ2-5, with 8 bases fitting TRBD1. The length of the CDR3 is 14 residues. V was clipped by 3 bases and J by 2 bases; unmatched bases: 3. The germline V gene has CDR1 SGHTS and CDR2 YDEGEE. CDR3 DNA: TGTGCCAGCAGCTATGGGACAGGACAAGAGACCCAGTACTTC. Encoded protein: CASSYGTGQETQYF.

In its sample, this clonotype was seen a few times. This CDR3 reads CSARDSGRSVEQYF. Here the CDR3 DNA reads TGCAGTGCTAGAGACAGCGGGAGGTCTGTCGAGCAGTACTTC. This sequence joins TRBV20-1 and TRBJ2-7; the match to TRBD2 covers 9 bases. The CDR3 consists of 14 residues. Germline assignment: CDR1 DFQATT and CDR2 SNEGSKA (reference sequence). The ends lost 0 bases at V and 6 bases at J; junction bases unmatched: 6.